This entry lists 32 T cell receptor beta chains sequenced from one sample in a study of blood T cell repertoires in COVID-19. Clones were sequenced by immunoSEQ multiplex PCR, and TCRdb holds only the in-frame ones, with some missing. The data hold some 150,000 clones, with 80% to 90% observed a single time. The sequencing sample was made of peripheral blood. The source of these receptors is a woman aged 60-70 years with active COVID-19.

The gene calls are TRBV29-1 and TRBJ2-3; 8 bases agree with TRBD2. V was pared by 2 bases and J by 3 bases, with 7 bases of the junction left unmatched. The germline CDR1 and CDR2 sequences are SQVTM and ANQGSEA. This CDR3 comprises 15 residues. CDR3 sequence: CSVEYGRAGTDTQYF. The CDR3 DNA reads TGCAGCGTTGAATACGGGAGGGCCGGGACAGATACGCAGTATTTT.

The DNA of the CDR3 is TGTGCCAGCAGCGGACACTCTGGAGAAAAACTGTTTTTT. It is translated as CASSGHSGEKLFF. The V call is TRBV12-3 or TRBV12-4, the J call TRBJ1-4; D might be TRBD1 (5 bases). The CDR3 is made up of 13 amino acids. V lost 6 bases and J lost 8, with 13 bases in between.

The rearrangement links TRBV10-3 to TRBJ1-5; TRBD1 is a possible D gene (6 bases). Germline V CDR1 and CDR2: ENHRY, SYGVKD. Trimming shortened V by 4 bases and J by 0 bases, and 7 bases separated the two germline ends. The CDR3 sequence is 14 residues long. The CDR3 bases are TGTGCCATCAGTGGACAGGTTAGCAATCAGCCCCAGCATTTT. Its translation: CAISGQVSNQPQHF.

The rearrangement joins TRBV5-4 to TRBJ2-1; 7 bases match TRBD1. This CDR3 has 15 amino acids. Germline-derived CDR1 and CDR2 are SGHNT and YYREEE (reference sequence). Trimming cost V 5 bases and J 5 bases; bases outside gene matches: 10. CDR3: CASRSGQRGNNEQFF. The CDR3 nucleotides read TGTGCCAGCAGGTCGGGACAGAGGGGGAACAATGAGCAGTTCTTC.

This clone occurred a few times. The chain employs TRBV3-1 (or the pseudogene TRBV3-2) and TRBJ2-7; 10 bases match TRBD2. The junction had 13 bases not matched to a gene; V was cut back by 5 bases and J by 0 bases. The CDR3 extends over 18 amino acids. Germline-derived CDR1 and CDR2 are LGHDT and YNNKEL (reference sequence). The CDR3 sequence: CASSAIPSSGGSSYEQYF. DNA for the CDR3: TGTGCCAGCAGCGCAATCCCTTCTAGCGGGGGAAGCTCCTACGAGCAGTACTTC.

The chain carries TRBV24-1 and TRBJ2-5; maybe TRBD2 (6 bases). This CDR3 contains 15 residues. Deletions cut 4 bases from V and 5 bases from J, with 16 bases between. Germline V CDR1 and CDR2: KGHDR, SFDVKD. In nucleotides, the CDR3 is TGTGCCACCAGTGACCAGACGGGAGTCCGGGAGACCCAGTACTTC. Encoded protein: CATSDQTGVRETQYF.

The genes are TRBV5-8 and TRBJ2-2; perhaps TRBD1 as D (6 bases). CDR3 length: 14 residues. V lost 1 base to trimming and J lost 7 bases, with 11 bases between them. The germline V gene encodes CDR1 SGHTS and CDR2 YDEGEE. This chain's CDR3 is CASSLNRVSGELFF. CDR3 in DNA: TGTGCCAGCAGCTTGAACAGGGTTAGCGGGGAGCTGTTTTTT.

The chain combines TRBV28 with TRBJ2-4; 9 nucleotides align to TRBD1. The CDR3 runs 16 residues. Germline values: CDR1 MDHEN, CDR2 SYDVKM. V lost 4 bases and J lost 1; bases outside the gene matches: 5. The CDR3 nucleotides read TGTGCCAGCAGTTCGCCCGGGACAGGGGCCAAAAACATTCAGTACTTC. Translation: CASSSPGTGAKNIQYF. Full variable domain (missing parts from reference TRBV28 and TRBJ2-4): DVKVTQSSRYLVKRTGEKVFLECVQDMDHENMFWYRQDPGLGLRLIYFSYDVKMKEKGDIPEGYSVSREKKERFSLILESASTNQTSMYLCASSSPGTGAKNIQYFGAGTRLSVL.

The V gene is TRBV14, the J gene TRBJ2-3, with unresolved D. V was shortened by 4 bases and J by 2 bases, with 10 bases between the two germline ends. Germline lookup yields CDR1 SGHDN and CDR2 FVKESK. The CDR3 is 14 amino acids. The CDR3 bases are TGTGCCAGCAGCCCCAGCCTAGTCACAGATACGCAGTATTTT. This gives the protein CASSPSLVTDTQYF.

The chain has TRBV19 and TRBJ1-1, with D unclear. The CDR3 has 11 amino acids. Germline-derived CDR1 and CDR2 are LNHDA and SQIVND (reference sequence). The V and J ends lost 3 bases and 6 bases respectively, with 5 bases between them. This CDR3 is CASSIQAEAFF. In DNA, the CDR3 is TGTGCCAGTAGTATCCAGGCTGAAGCTTTCTTT.

There are a few counts of this clone. V and J are TRBV5-8 and TRBJ1-3; D not certain. V gave up 1 base and J gave up 0 bases, with 8 bases separating them. The CDR3 runs 15 residues. Per the germline V gene, CDR1 is SGHTS and CDR2 is YDEGEE. The CDR3 reads CASSLWAPSGNTIYF. CDR3 nucleotides: TGTGCCAGCAGCTTGTGGGCTCCCTCTGGAAACACCATATATTTT.

This chain connects TRBV7-9 to TRBJ2-1, with no clear D. Germline V gene data show CDR1 as SEHNR and CDR2 as FQNEAQ (reference sequence). CDR3 length: 15 amino acids. Trimming stripped 8 bases from V and 0 bases from J, with 14 bases between. As DNA, the CDR3 is TGTGCCAGCGGTGCCCCCCTGAGCTCCTACAATGAGCAGTTCTTC. Its translation is CASGAPLSSYNEQFF.

This sequence joins TRBV7-9 and TRBJ1-2; 9 bases line up with TRBD1. In germline, CDR1 is SEHNR, CDR2 FQNEAQ (reference sequence). This CDR3 has 15 amino acids. J was trimmed by 8 bases and V by 2 bases; bases with no gene match: 9. This CDR3 is CASSLTWTGASGYTF. In DNA, the CDR3 is TGTGCCAGCAGCTTAACCTGGACAGGGGCGTCGGGCTACACCTTC.

The genes are TRBV24-1 and TRBJ2-7, with 9 bases identical to TRBD1. The CDR3 totals 15 residues. Germline V gene lookup returns CDR1 KGHDR and CDR2 SFDVKD. V dropped 5 bases and J dropped 7; count of bases not matched to a gene: 11. The CDR3 is CATSGSGQGISEQYF. The CDR3 DNA follows: TGTGCCACCAGTGGGTCCGGACAGGGGATATCAGAGCAGTACTTC.

V is TRBV25-1 and J is TRBJ2-1; 12 bases fit TRBD2. Trimming cost V 2 bases and J 6 bases; bases outside gene matches: 5. The CDR3 runs 16 residues. Germline V CDR1 and CDR2: MGHDK, SYGVNS. The CDR3 here is CASSEPTSGSGNEQFF. CDR3 nucleotide sequence: TGTGCCAGCAGTGAACCGACTAGCGGGAGCGGCAATGAGCAGTTCTTC.

The chain carries TRBV9 and TRBJ2-1; a possible D gene is TRBD2 (6 bases). The V end lost 0 bases, the J end lost 0 bases, and 10 bases lay between the germline ends. This CDR3 contains 16 residues. Germline loops: CDR1 SGDLS, CDR2 YYNGEE. The DNA of the CDR3 is TGTGCCAGCAGCGTAGCGATCGGGAGCTCCTACAATGAGCAGTTCTTC. It specifies CASSVAIGSSYNEQFF.

V usage is TRBV6-2 or TRBV6-3 and J usage is TRBJ2-7; 8 bases are a match to TRBD1. CDR3 size: 17 residues. V lost 4 bases, J lost 2 bases, and 13 bases stayed unmatched. Germline V gene data show CDR1 as MNHEY and CDR2 as SVGEGT. The CDR3 region is CASSSRAGGASTYEQYF. The CDR3 nucleotides read TGTGCCAGCAGTTCCCGGGCAGGGGGCGCCTCAACCTACGAGCAGTACTTC.

The J gene is TRBJ1-3, the V gene TRBV5-1, with 8 bases fitting TRBD1. Trimming at V came to 4 bases and at J to 0 bases, leaving 3 bases not matched to a gene. The germline V gene encodes CDR1 SGHRS and CDR2 YFSETQ. The CDR3 runs 15 residues. CDR3 residues: CASSGDRTSGNTIYF. The CDR3 nucleotides read TGCGCCAGCAGCGGGGACAGGACCTCTGGAAACACCATATATTTT.

The chain employs TRBV7-2 and TRBJ2-2, with 8 bases fitting TRBD2. The CDR3 covers 15 residues. With 3 bases clipped from V and 9 bases from J, the junction kept 9 bases outside the gene matches. CDR1 is SGHTA and CDR2 is FQGNSA in the germline V gene. CDR3 coding DNA: TGTGCCAGCAGCTTGGGCGGGAGGAACCCCCGGGAGCTGTTTTTT. This translates into CASSLGGRNPRELFF.

The V and J genes are TRBV3-1 (or the pseudogene TRBV3-2) and TRBJ2-5; 13 bases are shared with TRBD2. Germline V gene lookup returns CDR1 LGHDT and CDR2 YNNKEL (reference sequence). The CDR3 extends over 21 amino acids. J gave up 6 bases and V 0 bases, and 19 bases lay outside the gene matches. The CDR3 DNA reads as TGTGCCAGCAGCCAAGATGGGCCTACTACTAGCGGGAGGGCCTACCACAAGACCCAGTACTTC. Its protein is CASSQDGPTTSGRAYHKTQYF.

This clone was seen more than once but under ten times. The chain couples TRBV7-9 to TRBJ2-7; D is uncertain. Looked up from germline, CDR1 is SEHNR and CDR2 is FQNEAQ (reference sequence). Trimming removed 5 bases from V and 3 bases from J, with 11 bases in between. This CDR3 spans 13 amino acids. CDR3 sequence (DNA): TGTGCCAGCAGCCCAATACGCGGCTACGAGCAGTACTTC. The encoded protein is CASSPIRGYEQYF.

This clone was recorded a few times. The chain has TRBV28 and TRBJ1-2; a weak D match, TRBD1 (5 bases). This CDR3 spans 17 amino acids. Germline V gene data show CDR1 as MDHEN and CDR2 as SYDVKM. V gave up 5 bases and J gave up 7 bases, with 26 bases separating them. CDR3 residues: CASSAPKAGQAARGYTF. In nucleotides, the CDR3 is TGTGCCAGCAGTGCACCTAAGGCAGGGCAGGCTGCGCGTGGCTACACCTTC.

The chain employs TRBV7-9 and TRBJ2-7; D uncertain. Per germline, CDR1 SEHNR and CDR2 FQNEAQ (reference sequence). This CDR3 comprises 15 residues. Trimming took 3 bases from V and 4 from J, leaving 16 bases between them. The CDR3 coding sequence is TGTGCCAGCAGCTTTCCGTCCTACTTTACGTACGAGCAGTACTTC. Translated, it gives CASSFPSYFTYEQYF.

The CDR3 sequence is CASSQEPLPTYEQYF. The DNA for the CDR3 is TGCGCCAGCAGCCAAGAACCTTTGCCTACTTACGAGCAGTACTTC. The chain joins TRBV4-1 to TRBJ2-7; no clear D. The ends were cut back, 0 bases at V and 4 bases at J, with 13 bases in the middle. The CDR3 runs 15 residues. Germline CDR1 and CDR2: MGHRA and YSYEKL.

The chain joins TRBV7-9 to TRBJ1-3; TRBD1 is a possible D gene (6 bases). V lost 5 bases to trimming and J lost 0 bases, with 11 bases between them. The CDR3 is 15 residues long. Germline CDR1 is SEHNR and CDR2 is FQNEAQ (reference sequence). The CDR3 sequence: CASSPWTASGNTIYF. The CDR3 DNA follows: TGTGCCAGCAGCCCGTGGACAGCCTCTGGAAACACCATATATTTT.

The chain uses TRBV5-1 and TRBJ1-4; tentatively, D is TRBD1 (5 bases). Trimming pared 1 base from V and 4 bases from J, leaving 11 bases between. The germline V gene has CDR1 SGHRS and CDR2 YFSETQ. CDR3 length: 15 amino acids. Here the CDR3 DNA reads TGCGCCAGCAGCTTGATTGGGACTGATAATGAAAAACTGTTTTTT. It is translated as CASSLIGTDNEKLFF.

The V call is TRBV24-1, the J call TRBJ2-2, with D possibly being TRBD1 (6 bases). The germline V and J ends were trimmed by 5 bases and 5 bases, with 11 bases remaining between them. Germline V gene lookup returns CDR1 KGHDR and CDR2 SFDVKD. The CDR3 runs to 14 residues. This CDR3 reads CATSAGARTGELFF. In DNA form, the CDR3 reads TGTGCCACCAGTGCAGGGGCGCGAACCGGGGAGCTGTTTTTT.

V is TRBV6-2 or TRBV6-3 and J is TRBJ2-1; D is uncertain. V gave up 6 bases and J gave up 7 bases, with 7 bases separating them. CDR1 is MNHEY, CDR2 SVGEGT, per germline. The CDR3 is 11 amino acids. CDR3: CASSHSNEQFF. The CDR3 nucleotides are TGTGCCAGCAGCCACAGTAATGAGCAGTTCTTC.

This sequence joins TRBV6-6 and TRBJ2-1; tentative D call: TRBD1 (6 bases). Germline CDR1 reads MNHNY; CDR2 reads SVGAGI (reference sequence). This CDR3 is 13 amino acids long. Trimming took off 6 bases at V and 6 bases at J, with 12 bases between the two ends. The CDR3 protein is CASSAKTGNEQFF. The CDR3 coding sequence is TGTGCCAGCAGCGCTAAGACAGGCAATGAGCAGTTCTTC.

The chain uses TRBV19 and TRBJ1-1; TRBD1 matches at 7 bases. Germline-derived CDR1 and CDR2 are LNHDA and SQIVND (reference sequence). Trimming cost V 4 bases and J 1 base; bases outside gene matches: 6. The CDR3 runs 15 residues. The DNA for the CDR3 is TGTGCCAGTAGTACGACAGGGACTGCGAACACTGAAGCTTTCTTT. Encoded protein: CASSTTGTANTEAFF. Full variable domain (missing parts from reference TRBV19 and TRBJ1-1): DGGITQSPKYLFRKEGQNVTLSCEQNLNHDAMYWYRQDPGQGLRLIYYSQIVNDFQKGDIAEGYSVSREKKESFPLTVTSAQKNPTAFYLCASSTTGTANTEAFFGQGTRLTVV.

V is TRBV12-3 or TRBV12-4 and J is TRBJ2-1; no reliable D call. The CDR3 length is 11 residues. V gave up 1 base and J gave up 8 bases, with 3 bases separating them. CDR3 sequence: CASSLGHEQFF. The CDR3 coding sequence is TGTGCCAGCAGTTTAGGGCATGAGCAGTTCTTC.

The chain couples TRBV25-1 to TRBJ1-2, with D hard to call. Trimming took off 8 bases at V and 4 bases at J, with 8 bases between the two ends. CDR3 size: 11 residues. CDR1 is MGHDK and CDR2 is SYGVNS in the germline V gene. For the CDR3, the DNA is TGTGCCAGCTCAGTAGCCTATGGCTACACCTTC. Protein product: CASSVAYGYTF.